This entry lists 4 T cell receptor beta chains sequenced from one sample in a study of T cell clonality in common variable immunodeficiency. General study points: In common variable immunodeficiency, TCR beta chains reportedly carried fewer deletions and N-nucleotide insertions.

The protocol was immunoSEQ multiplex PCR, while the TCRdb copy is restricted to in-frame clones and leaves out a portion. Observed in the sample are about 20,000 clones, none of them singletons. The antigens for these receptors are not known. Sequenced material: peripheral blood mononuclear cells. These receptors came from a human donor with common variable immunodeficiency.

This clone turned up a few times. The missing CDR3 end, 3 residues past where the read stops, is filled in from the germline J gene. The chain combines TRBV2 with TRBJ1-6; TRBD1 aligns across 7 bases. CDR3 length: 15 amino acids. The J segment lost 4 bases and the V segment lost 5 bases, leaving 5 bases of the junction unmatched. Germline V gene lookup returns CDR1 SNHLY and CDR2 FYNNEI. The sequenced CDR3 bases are TGTGCCAGCAGTTCTTCAGGGGGGTATAATTCACCC. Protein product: CASSSSGGYNSP. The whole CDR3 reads CASSSSGGYNSPLHF. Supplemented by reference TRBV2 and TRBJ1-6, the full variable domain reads EPEVTQTPSHQVTQMGQEVILRCVPISNHLYFYWYRQILGQKVEFLVSFYNNEISEKSEIFDDQFSVERPDGSNFTLKIRSTKLEDSAMYFCASSSSGGYNSPLHFGNGTRLTVT.

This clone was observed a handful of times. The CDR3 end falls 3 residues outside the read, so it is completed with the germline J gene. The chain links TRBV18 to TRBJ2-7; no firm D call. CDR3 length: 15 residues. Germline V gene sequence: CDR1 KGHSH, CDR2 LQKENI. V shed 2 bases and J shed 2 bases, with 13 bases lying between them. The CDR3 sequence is CASSPVAAHTYEQYF. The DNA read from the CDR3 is TGTGCCAGCTCACCAGTCGCGGCCCATACCTACGAG.

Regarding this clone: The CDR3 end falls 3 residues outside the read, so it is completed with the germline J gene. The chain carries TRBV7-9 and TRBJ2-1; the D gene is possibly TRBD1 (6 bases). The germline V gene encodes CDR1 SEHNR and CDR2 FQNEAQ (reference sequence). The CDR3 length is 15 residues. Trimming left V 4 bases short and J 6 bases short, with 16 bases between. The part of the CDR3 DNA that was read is TGTGCCAGCAGCTCGACAGGTAGGAACTTCAATGAG. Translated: CASSSTGRNFNE. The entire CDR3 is CASSSTGRNFNEQFF.

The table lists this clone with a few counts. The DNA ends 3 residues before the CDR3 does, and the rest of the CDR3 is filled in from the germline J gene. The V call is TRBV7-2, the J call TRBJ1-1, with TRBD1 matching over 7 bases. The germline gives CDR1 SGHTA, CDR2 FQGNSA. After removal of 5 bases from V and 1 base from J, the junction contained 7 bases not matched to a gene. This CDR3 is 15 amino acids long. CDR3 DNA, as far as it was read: TGTGCCAGCAGCGTTCAGGGACAGACGAACACTGAA. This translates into CASSVQGQTNTE. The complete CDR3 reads CASSVQGQTNTEAFF.